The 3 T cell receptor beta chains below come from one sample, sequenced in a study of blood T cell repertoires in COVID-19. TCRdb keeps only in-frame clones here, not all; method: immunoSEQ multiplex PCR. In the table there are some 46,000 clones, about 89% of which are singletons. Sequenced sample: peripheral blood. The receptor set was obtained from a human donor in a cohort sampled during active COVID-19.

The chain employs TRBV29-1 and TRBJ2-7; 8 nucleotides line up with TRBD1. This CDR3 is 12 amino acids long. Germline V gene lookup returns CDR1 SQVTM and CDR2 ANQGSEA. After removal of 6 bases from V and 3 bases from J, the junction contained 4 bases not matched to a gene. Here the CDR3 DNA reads TGCAGCGTAGGACAGGGAATCTACGAGCAGTACTTC. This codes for CSVGQGIYEQYF.

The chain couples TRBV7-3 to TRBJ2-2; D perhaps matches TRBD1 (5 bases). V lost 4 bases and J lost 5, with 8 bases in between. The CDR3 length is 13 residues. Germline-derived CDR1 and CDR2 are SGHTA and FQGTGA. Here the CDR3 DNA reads TGTGCCAGCAGCTCACAGGTTACCGGGGAGCTGTTTTTT. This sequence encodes CASSSQVTGELFF.

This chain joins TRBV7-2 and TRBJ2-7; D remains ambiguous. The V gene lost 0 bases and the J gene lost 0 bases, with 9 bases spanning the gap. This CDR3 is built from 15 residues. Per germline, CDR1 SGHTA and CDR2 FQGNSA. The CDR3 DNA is TGTGCCAGCAGCTTAGCTAGCTCGAGCTCCTACGAGCAGTACTTC. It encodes CASSLASSSSYEQYF.